This TCR beta chain was retrieved from a study of OX40 agonist ivuxolimab in advanced cancers. Repertoires were generated with immunoSEQ multiplex PCR, while TCRdb's copy carries only in-frame clones and drops some. Of about 100,000 clones in the sample, roughly 90% were seen once. Trimming stripped 0 bases from V and 6 bases from J, with 9 bases between. The CDR3 has 13 amino acids. Germline CDR1 and CDR2: GTSNPN and SVGIG (reference sequence). The sequence was obtained from an adult with an advanced solid tumor such as melanoma, head and neck, liver or kidney cancer. The V and J genes are TRBV30 and TRBJ1-5, with unresolved D. Sequenced here: CD4+ or CD8+ T cells sorted from blood, sampled in a trial of the OX40 agonist ivuxolimab. Here the CDR3 reads CAWSVSFGQPQHF. The DNA of the CDR3 is TGTGCCTGGAGTGTTTCTTTTGGTCAGCCCCAGCATTTT.